These T cell receptor beta chains were read from a single sample in a study of shared T cell receptors in the human thymus. Some clones are missing from TCRdb's copy, which holds only in-frame ones; the method was immunoSEQ multiplex PCR. The sample holds hundreds of thousands of clones; roughly 94% are singletons and the top ten take approximately 0.018%. The sample was thymocytes. The receptor set was obtained from a human donor. CDR3s include the opening cysteine and the closing phenylalanine or tryptophan. Each record gives: D gene, V gene, J gene, clone size, CDR3 DNA, CDR3 protein. A D gene is named only where the DNA matches it firmly. Clone size appears in some rows only: once, few, many, or a class for an expanded clone.

d_gene: -; v_gene: TRBV27; j_gene: TRBJ2-2; abundance: -; CDR3nt: TGTGCCAGCAGTTTAGACAGCACCGGGGAGCTGTTTTTT; CDR3aa: CASSLDSTGELFF
d_gene: -; v_gene: TRBV18; j_gene: TRBJ2-2; abundance: -; CDR3nt: TGTGCCAGCTCACCGAGGTACACCGGGGAGCTGTTTTTT; CDR3aa: CASSPRYTGELFF
d_gene: TRBD2; v_gene: TRBV6-4; j_gene: TRBJ2-1; abundance: -; CDR3nt: TGTGCCAGCAGTGACTCGTGGCGGGAGGGCCGGAATGAGCAGTTCTTC; CDR3aa: CASSDSWREGRNEQFF
d_gene: -; v_gene: TRBV5-1; j_gene: TRBJ1-1; abundance: -; CDR3nt: TGCGCCAGCAAATTGCTCTATAACAAGAACACTGAAGCTTTCTTT; CDR3aa: CASKLLYNKNTEAFF
d_gene: TRBD1; v_gene: TRBV11-2; j_gene: TRBJ1-2; abundance: -; CDR3nt: TGTGCCAGCAGCTTAGTAAGGGGGCAGGGGGCTAACTATGGCTACACCTTC; CDR3aa: CASSLVRGQGANYGYTF
d_gene: -; v_gene: TRBV14; j_gene: TRBJ2-5; abundance: few; CDR3nt: TGTGCCAGCAGCCAAATTCAGTGGCGGTACCAAGAGACCCAGTACTTC; CDR3aa: CASSQIQWRYQETQYF
d_gene: -; v_gene: TRBV28; j_gene: TRBJ2-7; abundance: -; CDR3nt: TGTGCCAGCAGTTTGGGTTACGAGCAGTACTTC; CDR3aa: CASSLGYEQYF
d_gene: TRBD1; v_gene: TRBV6-1; j_gene: TRBJ2-4; abundance: -; CDR3nt: TGTGCCAGCAGTGAGGGACGAGGGGACAGTCAGTACTTC; CDR3aa: CASSEGRGDSQYF
d_gene: -; v_gene: TRBV29-1; j_gene: TRBJ2-1; abundance: -; CDR3nt: TGCAGCGTTGCTTACGGTCGTGAGCAGTTCTTC; CDR3aa: CSVAYGREQFF
d_gene: -; v_gene: TRBV10-2; j_gene: TRBJ2-1; abundance: -; CDR3nt: TGCGCCAGCAGTGATGGCAGTGAGCAGTTCTTC; CDR3aa: CASSDGSEQFF
d_gene: -; v_gene: TRBV6-5; j_gene: TRBJ1-3; abundance: once; CDR3nt: TGTGCCAGCAGCTTAATTGGAAACACCATATATTTT; CDR3aa: CASSLIGNTIYF
d_gene: TRBD2; v_gene: TRBV14; j_gene: TRBJ2-1; abundance: -; CDR3nt: TGTGCCAGCAGCCAAGAAACCGTGGCCAGGTCCTCCTCTAGCGGGGGGAGGAATGAGCAGTTCTTC; CDR3aa: CASSQETVARSSSSGGRNEQFF
d_gene: -; v_gene: TRBV6-5; j_gene: TRBJ1-2; abundance: -; CDR3nt: TGTGCCAGCACCAACCGGGCCACACCCTATGGCTACACCTTC; CDR3aa: CASTNRATPYGYTF
d_gene: -; v_gene: TRBV19; j_gene: TRBJ2-1; abundance: -; CDR3nt: TGTGCCAGTAGTATATCGAGCAGGGTCTACAATGAGCAGTTCTTC; CDR3aa: CASSISSRVYNEQFF
d_gene: TRBD2; v_gene: TRBV6-4; j_gene: TRBJ2-3; abundance: -; CDR3nt: TGTGCCAGCAGTGCCCACCAGACTAGCGGGAGAAGGGTAGATACGCAGTATTTT; CDR3aa: CASSAHQTSGRRVDTQYF
d_gene: TRBD1; v_gene: TRBV28; j_gene: TRBJ2-7; abundance: -; CDR3nt: TGTGCCAGCATCAAGGGGACAGGGGGAGGGTTCTACGAGCAGTACTTC; CDR3aa: CASIKGTGGGFYEQYF
d_gene: -; v_gene: TRBV25-1; j_gene: TRBJ2-7; abundance: -; CDR3nt: TGTGCCAGCAGTGAAAATCGGACCGGGCGCGAACTCTACGAGCAGTACTTC; CDR3aa: CASSENRTGRELYEQYF
d_gene: TRBD1; v_gene: TRBV11-2; j_gene: TRBJ1-1; abundance: -; CDR3nt: TGTGCCAGCAGCCCATCTGGACAGGGGGCGCGCAACACTGAAGCTTTCTTT; CDR3aa: CASSPSGQGARNTEAFF
d_gene: TRBD1; v_gene: TRBV7-4; j_gene: TRBJ1-2; abundance: -; CDR3nt: TGTGCCAGCAGCCCACGCTGCGAGGGGGACAGTTTAGCTAACTATGGCTACACCTTC; CDR3aa: CASSPRCEGDSLANYGYTF
d_gene: -; v_gene: TRBV5-3; j_gene: TRBJ1-2; abundance: -; CDR3nt: TGTGCCAGAAGCTTGGCGGACAACTATGGCTACACCTTC; CDR3aa: CARSLADNYGYTF
d_gene: -; v_gene: TRBV10-1; j_gene: TRBJ2-3; abundance: -; CDR3nt: TGCGCCAGCAGTGACCGGGCCCCATGGGACCAAACAGATACGCAGTATTTT; CDR3aa: CASSDRAPWDQTDTQYF
d_gene: TRBD2; v_gene: TRBV6-1; j_gene: TRBJ2-7; abundance: -; CDR3nt: TGTGCCAGCAGTAGCGGGAGGGGACGCTACGAGCAGTACTTC; CDR3aa: CASSSGRGRYEQYF
d_gene: -; v_gene: TRBV5-1; j_gene: TRBJ2-7; abundance: once; CDR3nt: TGCGCCAGCAGCCAAGACCCGATGAGCTCCTACGAGCAGTACTTC; CDR3aa: CASSQDPMSSYEQYF
d_gene: -; v_gene: TRBV7-2; j_gene: TRBJ2-1; abundance: -; CDR3nt: TGTGCCAGCAGCTCGACCCCTGGCGCCTACAATGAGCAGTTCTTC; CDR3aa: CASSSTPGAYNEQFF
d_gene: TRBD1; v_gene: TRBV28; j_gene: TRBJ2-7; abundance: -; CDR3nt: TGTGCCGGCGGACAGGGGGAAGAGCAGTACTTC; CDR3aa: CAGGQGEEQYF
d_gene: TRBD1; v_gene: TRBV14; j_gene: TRBJ1-4; abundance: -; CDR3nt: TGTGCCAGCAGCCAAGATTCAGGGACAGGAACTAATGAAAAACTGTTTTTT; CDR3aa: CASSQDSGTGTNEKLFF
d_gene: -; v_gene: TRBV25-1; j_gene: TRBJ1-4; abundance: -; CDR3nt: TGTGCCAGCAGTGAAATCGGTGGGTCTAATGAAAAACTGTTTTTT; CDR3aa: CASSEIGGSNEKLFF
d_gene: -; v_gene: TRBV15; j_gene: TRBJ2-1; abundance: -; CDR3nt: TGTGCCACCAGCAGAGATCGCGGAGGGGGCGCCGGGACGCCCTCCTACAATGAGCAGTTCTTC; CDR3aa: CATSRDRGGGAGTPSYNEQFF
d_gene: TRBD2; v_gene: TRBV27; j_gene: TRBJ2-7; abundance: -; CDR3nt: TGTGCCAGCAGTCACGGACTAGCGGGGTACGAGCAGTACTTC; CDR3aa: CASSHGLAGYEQYF
d_gene: TRBD2; v_gene: TRBV7-2; j_gene: TRBJ2-3; abundance: -; CDR3nt: TGTGCCAGCAGCCCCTTCCGCGGGACTAGCGGGTCAGATACGCAGTATTTT; CDR3aa: CASSPFRGTSGSDTQYF
d_gene: -; v_gene: TRBV6-5; j_gene: TRBJ2-7; abundance: -; CDR3nt: TGTGCCAGCAGTTACTCGTTGGGGCCTTCCTACGAGCAGTACTTC; CDR3aa: CASSYSLGPSYEQYF
d_gene: -; v_gene: TRBV27; j_gene: TRBJ2-1; abundance: -; CDR3nt: TGTGCCAGCAGTTACGGAGGTGATGGCAATGAGCAGTTCTTC; CDR3aa: CASSYGGDGNEQFF
d_gene: -; v_gene: TRBV12-2; j_gene: TRBJ2-7; abundance: -; CDR3nt: TGTGCAAGTCGCTTAGAGGGACGGATGATTTACGAGCAGTACTTC; CDR3aa: CASRLEGRMIYEQYF
d_gene: -; v_gene: TRBV15; j_gene: TRBJ2-3; abundance: -; CDR3nt: TGTGCCACCAGCAGAGACCAGAAGTCAGATACGCAGTATTTT; CDR3aa: CATSRDQKSDTQYF
d_gene: TRBD2; v_gene: TRBV6-4; j_gene: TRBJ2-3; abundance: -; CDR3nt: TGTGCCAGCAGTGACGAATTGGGGGGGAGTGGAGCAGATACGCAGTATTTT; CDR3aa: CASSDELGGSGADTQYF
d_gene: TRBD1; v_gene: TRBV28; j_gene: TRBJ1-5; abundance: -; CDR3nt: TGTGCCAGCAGTCCTTTAACCGGGACAGGGGCGTATAGCAATCAGCCCCAGCATTTT; CDR3aa: CASSPLTGTGAYSNQPQHF
d_gene: TRBD2; v_gene: TRBV27; j_gene: TRBJ2-1; abundance: -; CDR3nt: TGTGCCAGCAGTTTTGACCGGGGGGGACTTAGCTCCTACAATGAGCAGTTCTTC; CDR3aa: CASSFDRGGLSSYNEQFF
d_gene: -; v_gene: TRBV7-9; j_gene: TRBJ2-7; abundance: -; CDR3nt: TGTGCCAGCAGCTTCGCGTCCGACGAGCAGTACTTC; CDR3aa: CASSFASDEQYF
d_gene: TRBD1; v_gene: TRBV27; j_gene: TRBJ2-7; abundance: -; CDR3nt: TGTGCCAGCAGTTTTACCCCGGGAGGGACAGGGGGGTTGGTGCAGTACTTC; CDR3aa: CASSFTPGGTGGLVQYF
d_gene: TRBD2; v_gene: TRBV27; j_gene: TRBJ2-7; abundance: once; CDR3nt: TGTGCCAGCAGTCCTCGGGGGGGACACTCCAGCTCCTACGAGCAGTACTTC; CDR3aa: CASSPRGGHSSSYEQYF
d_gene: -; v_gene: TRBV29-1; j_gene: TRBJ1-2; abundance: -; CDR3nt: TGCAGCGCCATAATCCGGCAATACTATAACTATGGCTACACCTTC; CDR3aa: CSAIIRQYYNYGYTF
d_gene: TRBD1; v_gene: TRBV7-2; j_gene: TRBJ2-2; abundance: -; CDR3nt: TGTGCCAGCAGCTTAACGCCTGGACAGGGGGACACCGGGGAGCTGTTTTTT; CDR3aa: CASSLTPGQGDTGELFF
d_gene: TRBD2; v_gene: TRBV5-1; j_gene: TRBJ2-7; abundance: once; CDR3nt: TGCGCCAGCAGCTTGGATTTGGCTAGCGGGAGGGTTCCCTACGAGCAGTACTTC; CDR3aa: CASSLDLASGRVPYEQYF
d_gene: -; v_gene: TRBV7-9; j_gene: TRBJ1-2; abundance: -; CDR3nt: TGTGCCAGCAGTCCGAGGGCTAACTATGGCTACACCTTC; CDR3aa: CASSPRANYGYTF
d_gene: -; v_gene: TRBV14; j_gene: TRBJ1-4; abundance: -; CDR3nt: TGTGCCAGCAGCCAAGGCCCGGGAAGAGAAAAACTGTTTTTT; CDR3aa: CASSQGPGREKLFF